A single sample is the source of the 14 T cell receptor beta chains below, sequenced in a study of blood T cell repertoires in COVID-19. TCRdb keeps only in-frame clones here, not all; method: immunoSEQ multiplex PCR. The data contain just over 250,000 clones, around 86% of them seen just once; the ten biggest clones take up around 10%. The material sequenced was peripheral blood. Receptors were obtained from a man aged 35 to 55 who had recovered from COVID-19.

This rearrangement joins TRBV6-2 or TRBV6-3 to TRBJ2-5, with a possible D match to TRBD1 (6 bases). V was clipped by 5 bases and J by 2 bases, with 15 bases between them. The CDR3 is 15 amino acids. Germline CDR1 is MNHEY and CDR2 is SVGEGT. CDR3 in amino acids: CASSLYRGSQETQYF. The DNA of the CDR3 is TGTGCCAGCAGTCTGTATAGGGGGTCACAAGAGACCCAGTACTTC.

With regard to this clone: Additional DNA sequences in this sample encode the identical CDR3. The chain joins TRBV18 to TRBJ2-5, with unresolved D. Deletions cut 3 bases from V and 4 bases from J, with 6 bases between. The CDR3 runs to 12 residues. Germline loops: CDR1 KGHSH, CDR2 LQKENI. This chain's CDR3 is CASSPLRETQYF. The CDR3, as DNA: TGTGCCAGCTCACCTCTCAGAGAGACCCAGTACTTC.

This chain uses TRBV25-1 with TRBJ2-4, with a tentative D call TRBD1 (5 bases). The germline V and J ends were trimmed by 5 bases and 7 bases, with 24 bases remaining between them. CDR3 length: 17 amino acids. From germline, CDR1 is MGHDK and CDR2 SYGVNS. The DNA of the CDR3 is TGTGCCAGCAGTTCGGTACCTCAGGGATCCTTAATCAACATTCAGTACTTC. As protein: CASSSVPQGSLINIQYF.

The chain employs TRBV7-2 and TRBJ2-7, with TRBD1 identical over 7 bases. The CDR3 totals 14 residues. V was pared by 5 bases and J by 6 bases, with 10 bases of the junction left unmatched. The germline CDR1 and CDR2 sequences are SGHTA and FQGNSA. The CDR3 nucleotides are TGTGCCAGCAGCCTACAGGGGCACGGTGGCGAGCAGTACTTC. This sequence encodes CASSLQGHGGEQYF.

This sequence joins TRBV19 and TRBJ1-2, with D uncertain. V gave up 2 bases and J gave up 4 bases, with 14 bases separating them. Germline V lookup: CDR1 LNHDA, CDR2 SQIVND (reference sequence). The CDR3 runs to 15 residues. The CDR3 bases are TGTGCCAGTAGTATAATGGCAGGAACCTCCTATGGCTACACCTTC. The encoded protein is CASSIMAGTSYGYTF.

The chain employs TRBV4-3 and TRBJ2-2, with D maybe TRBD1 (6 bases). The V gene's germline CDR1 is LGHNA and CDR2 YSLEER. V was shortened by 1 base and J by 5 bases, with 17 bases between the two germline ends. The CDR3 loop spans 17 amino acids. Here the CDR3 DNA reads TGCGCCAGCAGCCAAGTGGTAGTGGGGGCTGGGACCGGGGAGCTGTTTTTT. This sequence encodes CASSQVVVGAGTGELFF.

The chain links TRBV12-3 or TRBV12-4 to TRBJ1-1, with D unresolved. The CDR3 spans 12 residues. V lost 6 bases and J lost 4, with 9 bases in between. CDR3 protein: CASSLVVTEAFF. The DNA of the CDR3 is TGTGCCAGCAGCCTAGTGGTCACTGAAGCTTTCTTT.

The chain is built from TRBV10-3 and TRBJ1-1, with TRBD1 identical over 9 bases. CDR1 and CDR2 from the germline V gene are ENHRY and SYGVKD. CDR3 length: 14 amino acids. V shed 1 base and J 3 bases; nucleotides not matched to a gene: 0. CDR3: CAISEWTGDTEAFF. DNA of the CDR3: TGTGCCATCAGTGAGTGGACAGGGGACACTGAAGCTTTCTTT.

V usage is TRBV7-9 and J usage is TRBJ2-5; TRBD2 matches 15 bases. The germline V gene encodes CDR1 SEHNR and CDR2 FQNEAQ (reference sequence). With 5 bases clipped from V and 4 bases from J, the junction kept 8 bases outside the gene matches. The CDR3 spans 17 residues. The CDR3 protein is CASSPGTSGGLGETQYF. Here the CDR3 DNA reads TGTGCCAGCAGCCCCGGGACTAGCGGGGGGCTCGGAGAGACCCAGTACTTC.

This clone has a single count. The rearrangement links TRBV7-9 to TRBJ1-4; 7 nucleotides match TRBD1. The CDR3 runs 15 residues. Unmatched junction bases numbered 7, after V lost 5 bases and J lost 4 bases. Germline assignment: CDR1 SEHNR and CDR2 FQNEAQ (reference sequence). Here the CDR3 reads CASSRGQVDNEKLFF. The CDR3 DNA reads as TGTGCCAGCAGCCGCGGACAGGTTGATAATGAAAAACTGTTTTTT.

This clone showed up just once. This chain uses TRBV6-5 with TRBJ2-1; D might be TRBD1 (6 bases). The CDR3 consists of 13 residues. V shed 6 bases and J shed 12 bases, with 18 bases lying between them. Germline V gene data show CDR1 as MNHEY and CDR2 as SVGAGI. Here the CDR3 reads CASRGQGPGSQFF. The DNA for the CDR3 is TGTGCCAGCAGGGGACAAGGGCCAGGGTCGCAGTTCTTC.

This chain joins TRBV28 and TRBJ1-6; D gene uncertain. The length of the CDR3 is 13 residues. CDR1 and CDR2 (germline): MDHEN, SYDVKM. V lost 7 bases, J lost 2 bases, and 6 bases lay in between. The CDR3 DNA sequence: TGTGCCAGCACCGAGCCCTATAATTCACCCCTCCACTTT. It encodes CASTEPYNSPLHF.

This chain links TRBV7-6 with TRBJ2-3, with 9 bases aligning to TRBD1. Germline CDR1 is SGHVS and CDR2 is FNYEAQ. With V trimmed by 1 base and J by 6 bases, 5 bases remained unmatched. This CDR3 contains 15 residues. The CDR3 nucleotides read TGTGCCAGCAGCTTAGGAACAGGGGGCCCGGATACGCAGTATTTT. Its translation is CASSLGTGGPDTQYF.

The chain carries TRBV5-1 and TRBJ1-3; no clear D gene. The CDR3 is made up of 15 amino acids. CDR1 is SGHRS, CDR2 YFSETQ, per germline. V lost 0 bases to trimming and J lost 0 bases, with 7 bases between them. The CDR3 nucleotides read TGCGCCAGCAGCTTGGACGGTAACTCTGGAAACACCATATATTTT. It is translated as CASSLDGNSGNTIYF.